These 29 T cell receptor beta chains originate from one sample sequenced in a study of T-cell memory formation after mild COVID-19. TCRdb analysed the 5' RACE reads with MiXCR anew, one entry per CDR3 protein. The table includes about 240,000 distinct CDR3 sequences, 9.4% detected once. Sample: PBMCs or a T cell subset sorted from them (not recorded which). The receptor set was obtained from a man aged 18 to 29 who had mild COVID-19 (a few samples of this study predate the infection). Cell type and time point are not known.

This clonotype was counted between two and nine times. The chain carries TRBV18 and TRBJ2-2, with D maybe TRBD2 (5 bases). The CDR3 totals 14 residues. Germline V gene sequence: CDR1 KGHSH, CDR2 LQKENI. V was shortened by 3 bases and J by 6 bases, with 11 bases between the two germline ends. In DNA, the CDR3 is TGTGCCAGCTCACCTCGGGGTGGTTCCGGGGAGCTGTTTTTT. Protein product: CASSPRGGSGELFF.

The table lists this clonotype with a few counts. The chain couples TRBV20-1 to TRBJ2-3; 7 bases fit TRBD2. The germline V gene has CDR1 DFQATT and CDR2 SNEGSKA (reference sequence). The V and J ends lost 2 bases and 6 bases, in that order; junction bases with no gene match: 8. The CDR3 consists of 14 residues. CDR3 sequence reads: CSARFPGGTDTQYF. The CDR3 region has the DNA TGCAGTGCTAGATTTCCGGGGGGTACTGATACGCAGTATTTT.

This clonotype appeared a few times. The chain uses TRBV10-3 and TRBJ2-7; D not resolved. CDR1 and CDR2 (germline): ENHRY, SYGVKD. Trimming took off 7 bases at V and 3 bases at J, with 13 bases between the two ends. This CDR3 comprises 13 residues. The CDR3 DNA follows: TGTGCCATCACCCGAGACAAGATCTACGAGCAGTACTTC. Its protein is CAITRDKIYEQYF.

Ten or more counts support this clonotype. V gene TRBV20-1 combines with J gene TRBJ1-1; unclear D gene. The V end was cut by 7 bases, the J end by 1 base, with 16 bases between. Germline V gene sequence: CDR1 DFQATT, CDR2 SNEGSKA (reference sequence). This CDR3 has 14 amino acids. The CDR3 loop is CSVLSAGTNTEAFF. CDR3 nucleotides: TGCAGTGTCCTAAGTGCGGGTACGAACACTGAAGCTTTCTTT.

This clonotype was counted only a few times. The J gene is TRBJ2-3, the V gene TRBV24-1; D is ambiguous. The CDR3 totals 14 residues. Trimming pared 3 bases from V and 0 bases from J, leaving 6 bases between. CDR1 is KGHDR and CDR2 is SFDVKD in the germline V gene. DNA of the CDR3: TGTGCCACCAGTGATATAGAAAGCACAGATACGCAGTATTTT. It codes for CATSDIESTDTQYF.

The V and J genes are TRBV6-2 or TRBV6-3 and TRBJ1-5, with unresolved D. V was shortened by 8 bases and J by 6 bases, with 11 bases between the two germline ends. The germline V gene encodes CDR1 MNHEY and CDR2 SVGEGT. The CDR3 covers 12 residues. This chain's CDR3 is CASGRGGQPQHF. The CDR3 DNA is TGTGCCAGCGGACGTGGAGGTCAGCCCCAGCATTTT.

This clonotype was seen more than once but under ten times. CDR3 amino acids: CASSTFGTDTQYF. CDR3 sequence (DNA): TGTGCCAGCAGCACCTTCGGCACAGATACGCAGTATTTT. This chain connects TRBV7-2 to TRBJ2-3; unclear D gene. The CDR3 sequence is 13 residues long. Trimming removed 5 bases at V and 1 base at J, with 7 bases between. In germline, CDR1 is SGHTA, CDR2 FQGNSA.

This rearrangement joins TRBV7-9 to TRBJ2-4; D is ambiguous. This CDR3 has 12 amino acids. Germline V CDR1 and CDR2: SEHNR, FQNEAQ (reference sequence). The V end lost 4 bases, the J end lost 7 bases, and 8 bases lay between the germline ends. Here the CDR3 DNA reads TGTGCCAGCAGCTCCGGGCCTAACATTCAGTACTTC. It specifies CASSSGPNIQYF. The whole variable domain, filled in from reference TRBV7-9 and TRBJ2-4, reads DTGVSQNPRHKITKRGQNVTFRCDPISEHNRLYWYRQTLGQGPEFLTYFQNEAQLEKSRLLSDRFSAERPKGSFSTLEIQRTEQGDSAMYLCASSSGPNIQYFGAGTRLSVL.

This clonotype has just a few counts. The V gene is TRBV7-3, the J gene TRBJ2-3, with 7 bases lining up with TRBD2. Germline lookup yields CDR1 SGHTA and CDR2 FQGTGA. Losses at the gene ends were 1 base for V and 2 bases for J; bases not matched to a gene: 9. CDR3 length equals 17 residues. In DNA, the CDR3 is TGTGCCAGCAGCTTAAGAGCTCAAGCGGGGAACACAGATACGCAGTATTTT. Encoded protein: CASSLRAQAGNTDTQYF.

This clonotype was observed a handful of times. This rearrangement joins TRBV6-5 to TRBJ2-1; TRBD2 aligns across 8 bases. Germline V lookup: CDR1 MNHEY, CDR2 SVGAGI. The CDR3 totals 15 residues. V trimming: 2 bases; J trimming: 6 bases; junction bases outside the gene matches: 6. The chain's CDR3 is CASSYRASGPNEQFF. CDR3 bases: TGTGCCAGCAGTTACAGGGCTAGCGGGCCCAATGAGCAGTTCTTC.

The chain is built from TRBV4-3 and TRBJ2-7; D ambiguous. The CDR3 spans 14 residues. The germline V gene encodes CDR1 LGHNA and CDR2 YSLEER. The V gene lost 0 bases and the J gene lost 3 bases, with 9 bases spanning the gap. The DNA of the CDR3 is TGCGCCAGCAGCCAAGATCTAGGGTACTACGAGCAGTACTTC. Its translation: CASSQDLGYYEQYF.

DNA for the CDR3: TGTGCCAGCAGCCAAGGGGATGCTAGCACAGATACGCAGTATTTT. Amino acid sequence: CASSQGDASTDTQYF. The chain carries TRBV4-2 and TRBJ2-3; D gene unclear. This CDR3 spans 15 amino acids. CDR1 LGHNA and CDR2 YNFKEQ come from the germline V gene. Between the trimmed V and J ends, which lost 1 base and 0 bases, there was a span of 8 bases.

This clonotype was detected only a few times. The chain has TRBV10-3 and TRBJ2-7, with 11 positions matching TRBD2. Trimming removed 8 bases from V and 3 bases from J; junction bases left unmatched: 9. The CDR3 covers 15 residues. Germline CDR1 ENHRY, CDR2 SYGVKD. Here the CDR3 reads CAIRASGGQGYEQYF. The CDR3 bases are TGTGCCATCCGGGCTAGCGGGGGGCAAGGCTACGAGCAGTACTTC.

Only a few counts were recorded for this clonotype. The chain couples TRBV10-3 to TRBJ2-1; TRBD2 matches 9 bases. CDR3 length equals 15 residues. Germline-derived CDR1 and CDR2 are ENHRY and SYGVKD. The V gene end was trimmed by 6 bases and the J gene end by 4 bases; junction bases not matched to a gene: 7. The CDR3 spells CAISPSGGFYNEQFF. In DNA form, the CDR3 reads TGTGCCATCAGCCCAAGCGGGGGGTTTTACAATGAGCAGTTCTTC.

This clonotype was detected ten times or more. The chain carries TRBV27 and TRBJ2-1; D is perhaps TRBD2 (5 bases). Germline CDR1 reads MNHEY; CDR2 reads SMNVEV (reference sequence). The V end was cut by 3 bases, the J end by 4 bases, with 10 bases between. This CDR3 has 14 residues. The CDR3 DNA is TGTGCCAGCAGTTTGGAGGTCGATTACAATGAGCAGTTCTTC. Translation gives CASSLEVDYNEQFF.

Only a few counts were recorded for this clonotype. V gene TRBV7-9 combines with J gene TRBJ2-3; the D gene could be TRBD1 or TRBD2 (6 bases each). CDR1 is SEHNR, CDR2 FQNEAQ, per germline (reference sequence). V was shortened by 3 bases and J by 2 bases, with 12 bases between the two germline ends. This CDR3 has 15 amino acids. The CDR3 protein is CASSFRGVNTDTQYF. The CDR3 DNA reads as TGTGCCAGCAGCTTTAGGGGGGTGAACACAGATACGCAGTATTTT.

The V and J genes are TRBV4-1 and TRBJ1-4; 7 positions match TRBD1. V gave up 4 bases and J gave up 0 bases; unmatched junction bases: 14. In germline, CDR1 is MGHRA, CDR2 YSYEKL. The CDR3 consists of 19 residues. CDR3: CASSRRDSSFSTTNEKLFF. The CDR3 region has the DNA TGCGCCAGCAGCCGTCGGGACAGCTCCTTTTCTACAACTAATGAAAAACTGTTTTTT.

This rearrangement joins TRBV6-2 or TRBV6-3 to TRBJ1-6; TRBD1 matches 9 bases. The CDR3 has 18 amino acids. CDR1 is MNHEY, CDR2 SVGEGT, per germline. Unmatched junction bases numbered 14, after V lost 2 bases and J lost 9 bases. CDR3 amino acids: CASSYGPPDRGSGSPLHF. CDR3 nucleotide sequence: TGTGCCAGCAGTTACGGCCCTCCGGACAGGGGTTCTGGTTCACCCCTCCACTTT.

The chain is built from TRBV11-2 and TRBJ2-1, with D possibly matching TRBD2 (5 bases). With 5 bases removed from V and 8 bases from J, the gap between germline ends came to 22 bases. The CDR3 consists of 16 residues. The germline CDR1 and CDR2 sequences are SGHAT and FQNNGV. CDR3 in DNA: TGTGCCAGCAGCCCCAGGACTGTCCATCGGTGGGATGAGCAGTTCTTC. Its protein is CASSPRTVHRWDEQFF.

This clonotype was observed a few times. CDR3 sequence: CASAPRRGTYNEQFF. For the CDR3, the DNA is TGCGCCAGCGCCCCAAGGAGGGGGACCTACAATGAGCAGTTCTTC. The chain is built from TRBV5-1 and TRBJ2-1, with D perhaps given as TRBD1 or TRBD2 (6 bases each). Germline CDR1 and CDR2: SGHRS and YFSETQ. The CDR3 has 15 amino acids. The V gene lost 7 bases and the J gene lost 2 bases, with 16 bases spanning the gap.

This clonotype was observed a handful of times. The chain joins TRBV7-9 to TRBJ2-3; either TRBD1 or TRBD2 may fit D (5 bases each). The germline CDR1 and CDR2 sequences are SEHNR and FQNEAQ (reference sequence). V lost 5 bases and J lost 6, with 18 bases in between. The CDR3 is 15 amino acids. The CDR3 is CASSGTRLLLDTQYF. In nucleotides, the CDR3 is TGTGCCAGCAGCGGGACCCGCCTCTTACTGGATACGCAGTATTTT.

This clonotype came up many times. The rearrangement joins TRBV20-1 to TRBJ2-1; D might be TRBD1 or TRBD2, each matching 6 bases. CDR3 size: 13 residues. Per the germline V gene, CDR1 is DFQATT and CDR2 is SNEGSKA (reference sequence). Trimming removed 3 bases at V and 6 bases at J, with 12 bases between. CDR3 DNA sequence: TGCAGTGCTAGGGGGGGCGCAATCAATGAGCAGTTCTTC. Translating it yields CSARGGAINEQFF.

This clonotype appeared a few times. V and J are TRBV7-2 and TRBJ2-3; D is possibly TRBD2 (5 bases). V was clipped by 5 bases and J by 4 bases, with 13 bases between them. The CDR3 runs 14 residues. Germline V lookup: CDR1 SGHTA, CDR2 FQGNSA. CDR3 amino acids: CASSPRGRADTQYF. CDR3 DNA sequence: TGTGCCAGCAGCCCCAGAGGGCGGGCAGATACGCAGTATTTT. The full variable domain, with the rest looked up from reference TRBV7-2 and TRBJ2-3, is GAGVSQSPSNKVTEKGKDVELRCDPISGHTALYWYRQSLGQGLEFLIYFQGNSAPDKSGLPSDRFSAERTGGSVSTLTIQRTQQEDSAVYLCASSPRGRADTQYFGPGTRLTVL.

This clonotype was counted between two and nine times. This chain joins TRBV7-2 and TRBJ2-7; unclear D gene. Trimming removed 3 bases from V and 1 base from J, with 7 bases in between. In germline, CDR1 is SGHTA, CDR2 FQGNSA. The CDR3 is made up of 13 amino acids. The CDR3 protein is CASSFGPSYEQYF. As DNA, the CDR3 is TGTGCCAGCAGCTTTGGACCATCCTACGAGCAGTACTTC.

There are many counts of this clonotype. V gene TRBV7-3 combines with J gene TRBJ2-3, with D tentatively TRBD2 (6 bases). From germline, CDR1 is SGHTA and CDR2 FQGTGA. Deletions cut 3 bases from V and 2 bases from J, with 6 bases between. The CDR3 consists of 13 residues. The CDR3 sequence: CASSLDYTDTQYF. In DNA, the CDR3 is TGTGCCAGCAGCTTGGACTACACAGATACGCAGTATTTT.

This clonotype came up many times. The rearrangement uses TRBV6-5 and TRBJ1-1; D gene unclear. The CDR3 contains 13 residues. CDR1 and CDR2 from the germline V gene are MNHEY and SVGAGI. V lost 2 bases to trimming and J lost 1 base, with 5 bases between them. Here the CDR3 reads CASSYRKNTEAFF. The DNA of the CDR3 is TGTGCCAGCAGTTACCGTAAGAACACTGAAGCTTTCTTT.

This clonotype was observed many times. This chain links TRBV9 with TRBJ2-5; TRBD1 or TRBD2 may be the D gene (5 bases each). The germline gives CDR1 SGDLS, CDR2 YYNGEE. The V gene lost 4 bases and the J gene lost 2 bases, with 15 bases spanning the gap. The length of the CDR3 is 15 residues. The CDR3, as DNA: TGTGCCAGCAGCAAAAATGTCGAGGGGCAAGAGACCCAGTACTTC. Its translation is CASSKNVEGQETQYF.

This clonotype has a handful of counts. V usage is TRBV5-1 and J usage is TRBJ1-4, with 10 bases that match TRBD1. Germline V CDR1 and CDR2: SGHRS, YFSETQ. V was clipped by 4 bases and J by 8 bases; unmatched bases: 8. The CDR3 extends over 15 amino acids. CDR3 amino acids: CASSPRQGAGEKLFF. For the CDR3, the DNA is TGCGCCAGCAGCCCGAGACAGGGGGCTGGAGAAAAACTGTTTTTT.

This clonotype was seen more than once but under ten times. The chain links TRBV12-3 or TRBV12-4 to TRBJ2-7, with 7 bases that match TRBD1. This CDR3 has 15 residues. Trimming at V came to 5 bases and at J to 1 base, leaving 8 bases not matched to a gene. The DNA for the CDR3 is TGTGCCAGCAGTGATCCCGGGACAGTTTCCTACGAGCAGTACTTC. It encodes CASSDPGTVSYEQYF.